What follows are 4 T cell receptor beta chains derived from one specimen sequenced in a study of CD8 T cells in ankylosing spondylitis. Study conclusions and caveats: A TCR beta motif of 7 to 9 highly homologous variants seemed to mark ankylosing spondylitis blood.

TCRdb ran MiXCR on the 5' RACE reads and lists one entry per CDR3 protein. In the table there are 200,000 to 250,000 distinct CDR3 sequences, around 7.9% of which are singletons. For these receptors, no antigen is known. Sequenced: blood, either unsorted or a sorted T cell fraction (not recorded which). These receptors were obtained from a male donor with ankylosing spondylitis.

There are many counts of this clonotype. This sequence joins TRBV7-9 and TRBJ1-2; TRBD1 might be the D (5 bases). There are 15 residues in the CDR3. The V and J ends lost 1 base and 2 bases respectively, with 11 bases between them. Germline V gene sequence: CDR1 SEHNR, CDR2 FQNEAQ (reference sequence). The CDR3 region is CASSLVTTANYGYTF. The CDR3, as DNA: TGTGCCAGCAGCTTAGTGACGACAGCGAACTATGGCTACACCTTC.

This clonotype has a count of ten or more. This chain uses TRBV12-3 or TRBV12-4 with TRBJ1-2; 7 nucleotides align to TRBD1. The CDR3 extends over 14 amino acids. The J segment lost 3 bases and the V segment lost 7 bases, leaving 8 bases of the junction unmatched. CDR3 in amino acids: CASTKGGSYYGYTF. The CDR3 region has the DNA TGTGCCAGCACAAAAGGGGGCTCCTACTATGGCTACACCTTC.

This clonotype was recorded many times. The chain couples TRBV7-8 to TRBJ2-1; possible D gene TRBD1, 7 bases. This CDR3 is 16 amino acids long. V was trimmed by 1 base and J by 1 base, leaving 11 bases between them. CDR1 is SGHVS and CDR2 is FQNEAQ in the germline V gene. CDR3 sequence: CASSLGQGGSYNEQFF. For the CDR3, the DNA is TGTGCCAGCAGCTTAGGGCAGGGGGGTTCCTACAATGAGCAGTTCTTC.

In its sample, this clonotype was seen many times. This chain uses TRBV4-3 with TRBJ2-7; 7 bases match TRBD1. The trim removed 4 bases at V and 2 bases at J, leaving 5 bases unmatched. The CDR3 is made up of 14 amino acids. CDR1 is LGHNA, CDR2 YSLEER, per germline. CDR3 sequence: CASSPGQATYEQYF. The CDR3 DNA reads TGCGCCAGCAGCCCAGGACAGGCCACCTACGAGCAGTACTTC.